This T cell receptor (beta chain) came from a study of blood T cell repertoires in COVID-19. Background on the study: The study drew acute and convalescent COVID-19 samples from the United States, Italy and Spain. PBMCs, B-cell-depleted T cells, or T cells provided the cDNA or gDNA that made up the material.

With 1 base clipped from V and 3 bases from J, the junction kept 14 bases outside the gene matches. Per the germline V gene, CDR1 is SGHTA and CDR2 is FQGTGA. The CDR3 is 19 residues long. Some clones are missing from TCRdb's copy, which holds only in-frame ones; the method was immunoSEQ multiplex PCR. Among around 48,000 clones listed, around nine tenths were seen once. Sequencing used peripheral blood. The V gene is TRBV7-3, the J gene TRBJ2-1, with TRBD2 identical over 8 bases. The receptor's source is a man in his 60s with active or convalescent COVID-19. CDR3 bases: TGTGCCAGCAGCTTAATTCCCTCAAGCGGGGGACTTTTCTACAATGAGCAGTTCTTC. Translating it yields CASSLIPSSGGLFYNEQFF.